Listed below are T cell receptor beta chains from one sample, sequenced in a study of cytomegalovirus exposure and HLA in healthy donors. Method: immunoSEQ multiplex PCR; TCRdb's copy keeps in-frame clones and lacks some. The sample includes about 350,000 clones, approximately 86% of them seen just once. The sequenced sample consisted of PBMCs. Receptors were obtained from a woman aged 25 to 39 in good health and CMV-seropositive. CDR3s include the opening cysteine and the closing phenylalanine or tryptophan. A D gene is named only where the DNA matches it firmly. A row's size may be missing; if present it is once, few, many or a size class.

abundance: NA; j_gene: TRBJ2-3; d_gene: NA; v_gene: TRBV5-4; CDR3aa: CASSLRDSSTDTQYF; CDR3nt: TGTGCCAGCAGCTTGAGGGACTCTAGCACAGATACGCAGTATTTT
abundance: NA; j_gene: TRBJ1-6; d_gene: TRBD1; v_gene: TRBV7-2; CDR3aa: CASSLAGQGANSPLHF; CDR3nt: TGTGCCAGCAGCTTAGCGGGACAGGGGGCTAATTCACCCCTCCACTTT
abundance: once; j_gene: TRBJ2-7; d_gene: TRBD2; v_gene: TRBV4-1; CDR3aa: CASSQGGLAGGIPYEQYF; CDR3nt: TGCGCCAGCAGCCAGGGAGGACTAGCGGGGGGGATACCCTACGAGCAGTACTTC
abundance: NA; j_gene: TRBJ1-2; d_gene: NA; v_gene: TRBV25-1; CDR3aa: CASSDSRVLYGYTF; CDR3nt: TGTGCCAGCAGTGACTCCAGGGTACTTTATGGCTACACCTTC
abundance: NA; j_gene: TRBJ1-2; d_gene: NA; v_gene: TRBV6-5; CDR3aa: CASSYGGLGDGYTF; CDR3nt: TGTGCCAGCAGTTACGGGGGGCTGGGGGATGGCTACACCTTC
abundance: NA; j_gene: TRBJ1-2; d_gene: TRBD1; v_gene: TRBV6-1; CDR3aa: CASSDRDSGNYGYTF; CDR3nt: TGTGCCAGCAGTGACCGGGACAGTGGGAACTATGGCTACACCTTC
abundance: NA; j_gene: TRBJ2-5; d_gene: NA; v_gene: TRBV7-9; CDR3aa: CASSSGVYQETQYF; CDR3nt: TGTGCCAGCAGCTCCGGGGTATACCAAGAGACCCAGTACTTC
abundance: NA; j_gene: TRBJ2-7; d_gene: TRBD2; v_gene: TRBV10-2; CDR3aa: CASSEYSGGEGSEQYF; CDR3nt: TGCGCCAGCAGTGAGTATAGCGGGGGAGAGGGTTCCGAGCAGTACTTC
abundance: NA; j_gene: TRBJ2-1; d_gene: TRBD1; v_gene: TRBV19; CDR3aa: CASTGQSYNEQFF; CDR3nt: TGTGCCAGCACGGGACAGTCCTACAATGAGCAGTTCTTC
abundance: NA; j_gene: TRBJ2-5; d_gene: TRBD1; v_gene: TRBV15; CDR3aa: CATSSPSRDREETQYF; CDR3nt: TGTGCCACCAGCAGCCCGTCCCGGGACAGGGAGGAGACCCAGTACTTC
abundance: NA; j_gene: TRBJ2-2; d_gene: NA; v_gene: TRBV2; CDR3aa: CATTLGAVNTGELFF; CDR3nt: TGTGCCACCACCCTCGGGGCAGTGAACACCGGGGAGCTGTTTTTT
abundance: NA; j_gene: TRBJ2-7; d_gene: NA; v_gene: TRBV21-1; CDR3aa: CASSTSGRTGGYEQYF; CDR3nt: TGTGCCAGCAGCACTTCAGGTCGGACAGGGGGCTACGAGCAGTACTTC
abundance: NA; j_gene: TRBJ2-5; d_gene: NA; v_gene: TRBV7-2; CDR3aa: CASSLGVGIAETQYF; CDR3nt: TGTGCCAGCAGCTTAGGGGTAGGCATAGCAGAGACCCAGTACTTC
abundance: NA; j_gene: TRBJ2-1; d_gene: NA; v_gene: TRBV28; CDR3aa: CASSFSDEQFF; CDR3nt: TGTGCCAGCAGTTTCAGCGATGAGCAGTTCTTC
abundance: NA; j_gene: TRBJ1-1; d_gene: TRBD1; v_gene: TRBV29-1; CDR3aa: CSARRATPQDRGAFF; CDR3nt: TGCAGCGCCCGCAGAGCCACCCCCCAAGACAGGGGGGCTTTCTTT
abundance: NA; j_gene: TRBJ2-5; d_gene: NA; v_gene: TRBV4-1; CDR3aa: CASSQVWDSQETQYF; CDR3nt: TGCGCCAGCAGCCAAGTGTGGGACTCCCAAGAGACCCAGTACTTC
abundance: NA; j_gene: TRBJ2-3; d_gene: NA; v_gene: TRBV5-1; CDR3aa: CASSLSVYTDTQYF; CDR3nt: TGCGCCAGCAGCTTGTCTGTTTACACAGATACGCAGTATTTT
abundance: NA; j_gene: TRBJ1-2; d_gene: TRBD1; v_gene: TRBV6-6; CDR3aa: CASSIMTGVDGYTF; CDR3nt: TGTGCCAGCAGTATCATGACAGGGGTTGATGGCTACACCTTC
abundance: NA; j_gene: TRBJ1-5; d_gene: NA; v_gene: TRBV9; CDR3aa: CASSEWGRGQPQHF; CDR3nt: TGTGCCAGCAGCGAGTGGGGAAGGGGTCAGCCCCAGCATTTT
abundance: NA; j_gene: TRBJ2-1; d_gene: NA; v_gene: TRBV7-3; CDR3aa: CASSLQPKSNEQFF; CDR3nt: TGTGCCAGCAGCTTACAGCCAAAGAGCAATGAGCAGTTCTTC
abundance: NA; j_gene: TRBJ2-7; d_gene: TRBD1; v_gene: TRBV4-3; CDR3aa: CASSHGQDYEQYF; CDR3nt: TGCGCCAGCAGCCATGGACAGGACTACGAGCAGTACTTC
abundance: NA; j_gene: TRBJ2-1; d_gene: TRBD1; v_gene: TRBV27; CDR3aa: CASSLGTGAWANEQFF; CDR3nt: TGTGCCAGCAGTTTAGGGACAGGGGCATGGGCGAATGAGCAGTTCTTC
abundance: NA; j_gene: TRBJ1-4; d_gene: TRBD1; v_gene: TRBV7-9; CDR3aa: CASSLSSGGAKFF; CDR3nt: TGTGCCAGCAGCTTATCGTCAGGGGGCGCAAAGTTTTTT
abundance: NA; j_gene: TRBJ2-3; d_gene: TRBD2; v_gene: TRBV6-1; CDR3aa: CASRVLAGRADTQYF; CDR3nt: TGTGCCAGCAGGGTCCTAGCGGGACGGGCAGATACGCAGTATTTT
abundance: NA; j_gene: TRBJ1-1; d_gene: TRBD1; v_gene: TRBV4-1; CDR3aa: CASSQVEGATEAFF; CDR3nt: TGCGCCAGCAGCCAAGTTGAGGGGGCCACTGAAGCTTTCTTT
abundance: NA; j_gene: TRBJ2-2; d_gene: NA; v_gene: TRBV9; CDR3aa: CASSDLQDPSGELFF; CDR3nt: TGTGCCAGCAGCGACCTACAGGACCCGAGCGGGGAGCTGTTTTTT
abundance: NA; j_gene: TRBJ1-2; d_gene: TRBD1; v_gene: TRBV27; CDR3aa: CASSSGGGYTF; CDR3nt: TGTGCCAGCAGTTCAGGGGGAGGCTACACCTTC
abundance: NA; j_gene: TRBJ2-2; d_gene: TRBD2; v_gene: TRBV27; CDR3aa: CASAEREKSGELFF; CDR3nt: TGTGCCAGCGCTGAGCGGGAGAAGTCCGGGGAGCTGTTTTTT
abundance: NA; j_gene: TRBJ2-1; d_gene: NA; v_gene: TRBV11-1; CDR3aa: CASSLEPGWDEQFF; CDR3nt: TGTGCCAGCAGCTTGGAACCCGGGTGGGATGAGCAGTTCTTC
abundance: NA; j_gene: TRBJ2-7; d_gene: NA; v_gene: TRBV18; CDR3aa: CASSRTTPLGGYEQYF; CDR3nt: TGTGCCAGCTCACGGACCACACCTCTGGGTGGCTACGAGCAGTACTTC
abundance: NA; j_gene: TRBJ2-7; d_gene: TRBD2; v_gene: TRBV28; CDR3aa: CASRVAGDNYEQYF; CDR3nt: TGTGCCAGCAGGGTAGCGGGGGATAACTACGAGCAGTACTTC
abundance: NA; j_gene: TRBJ2-2; d_gene: TRBD1; v_gene: TRBV7-9; CDR3aa: CASSSGTGAGELFF; CDR3nt: TGTGCCAGCAGCTCCGGGACAGGGGCCGGGGAGCTGTTTTTT
abundance: NA; j_gene: TRBJ1-1; d_gene: NA; v_gene: TRBV5-1; CDR3aa: CASSTDGVWGTEAFF; CDR3nt: TGCGCCAGCAGCACCGACGGAGTTTGGGGCACTGAAGCTTTCTTT
abundance: once; j_gene: TRBJ1-3; d_gene: NA; v_gene: TRBV6-5; CDR3aa: CASSFGALSGNTIYF; CDR3nt: TGTGCCAGCAGTTTCGGGGCGCTCTCTGGAAACACCATATATTTT
abundance: NA; j_gene: TRBJ1-1; d_gene: TRBD1; v_gene: TRBV27; CDR3aa: CASDSTGGRSEAFF; CDR3nt: TGTGCCAGCGATTCCACAGGGGGGCGCAGTGAAGCTTTCTTT
abundance: NA; j_gene: TRBJ2-2; d_gene: TRBD2; v_gene: TRBV5-6; CDR3aa: CASSLNSGTNTGELFF; CDR3nt: TGTGCCAGCAGCTTAAATAGCGGGACGAACACCGGGGAGCTGTTTTTT
abundance: NA; j_gene: TRBJ1-1; d_gene: TRBD1; v_gene: TRBV9; CDR3aa: CASSVGGSQGERLGEAFF; CDR3nt: TGTGCCAGCAGCGTAGGAGGAAGCCAGGGGGAGCGGTTAGGTGAAGCTTTCTTT
abundance: NA; j_gene: TRBJ1-1; d_gene: NA; v_gene: TRBV5-4; CDR3aa: CASNGGFNTEAFF; CDR3nt: TGTGCCAGCAATGGCGGGTTTAACACTGAAGCTTTCTTT
abundance: NA; j_gene: TRBJ2-3; d_gene: TRBD1; v_gene: TRBV6-1; CDR3aa: CASSTGSSTDTQYF; CDR3nt: TGTGCCAGTTCGACAGGGTCCTCCACAGATACGCAGTATTTT
abundance: NA; j_gene: TRBJ2-7; d_gene: TRBD2; v_gene: TRBV18; CDR3aa: CASTSGNYEQYF; CDR3nt: TGTGCCAGTACTAGCGGTAACTACGAGCAGTACTTC
abundance: few; j_gene: TRBJ1-3; d_gene: NA; v_gene: TRBV9; CDR3aa: CASSVDGGSGNTIYF; CDR3nt: TGTGCCAGCAGCGTAGACGGGGGCTCTGGAAACACCATATATTTT
abundance: once; j_gene: TRBJ2-5; d_gene: TRBD2; v_gene: TRBV2; CDR3aa: CASKRLAGVGETQYF; CDR3nt: TGTGCCAGCAAACGACTAGCGGGAGTTGGAGAGACCCAGTACTTC
abundance: once; j_gene: TRBJ2-7; d_gene: TRBD1; v_gene: TRBV28; CDR3aa: CAIDPGQRSGEQYF; CDR3nt: TGTGCCATCGATCCGGGACAGAGGTCGGGTGAGCAGTACTTC
abundance: NA; j_gene: TRBJ2-7; d_gene: TRBD2; v_gene: TRBV7-8; CDR3aa: CASSPRPQRGGVGSYEQYF; CDR3nt: TGTGCCAGCAGCCCCCGCCCGCAGCGGGGGGGCGTCGGATCCTACGAGCAGTACTTC
abundance: NA; j_gene: TRBJ2-1; d_gene: TRBD1; v_gene: TRBV27; CDR3aa: CASSFGTGDYNEQFF; CDR3nt: TGTGCCAGCAGTTTCGGGACAGGGGATTACAATGAGCAGTTCTTC